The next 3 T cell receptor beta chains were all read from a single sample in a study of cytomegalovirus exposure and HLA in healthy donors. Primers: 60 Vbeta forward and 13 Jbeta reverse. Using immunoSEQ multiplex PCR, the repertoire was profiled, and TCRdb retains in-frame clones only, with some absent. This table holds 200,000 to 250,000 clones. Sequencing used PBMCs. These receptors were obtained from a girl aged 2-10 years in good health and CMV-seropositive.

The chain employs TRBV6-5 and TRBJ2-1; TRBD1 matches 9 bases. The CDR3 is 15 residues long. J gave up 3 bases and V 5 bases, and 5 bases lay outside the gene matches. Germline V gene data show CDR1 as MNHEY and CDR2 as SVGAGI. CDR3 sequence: CASSAGQGSYNEQFF. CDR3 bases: TGTGCCAGCAGTGCCGGACAGGGGAGCTACAATGAGCAGTTCTTC.

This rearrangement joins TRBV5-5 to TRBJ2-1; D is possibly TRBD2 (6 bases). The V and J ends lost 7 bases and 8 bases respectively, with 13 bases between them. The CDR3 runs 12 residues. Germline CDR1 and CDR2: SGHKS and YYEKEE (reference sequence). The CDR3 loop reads CASSRAGHEQFF. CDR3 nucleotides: TGTGCCAGCTCCCGAGCGGGCCATGAGCAGTTCTTC.

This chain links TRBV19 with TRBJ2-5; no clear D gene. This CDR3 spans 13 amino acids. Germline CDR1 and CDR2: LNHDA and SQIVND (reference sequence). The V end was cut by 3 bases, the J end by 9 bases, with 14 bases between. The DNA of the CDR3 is TGTGCCAGTAGTATGAGCGCACCCGGATCCCAGTACTTC. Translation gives CASSMSAPGSQYF.